The clone carrying this T cell receptor beta chain has only a few counts. The record originates from a study of blood T cell repertoires in COVID-19. Study in general: Researchers got acute and convalescent COVID-19 samples from the United States, Italy and Spain. PBMCs, B-cell-depleted T cells, or T cells were the source of the cDNA or gDNA that made up the material.

This CDR3 comprises 15 residues. V shed 4 bases and J shed 0 bases, with 12 bases lying between them. Germline CDR1 and CDR2: MDHEN and SYDVKM. Methods used by the authors: Quantification of nucleated cells was approximated via reference gene primer amplification. Here immunoSEQ multiplex PCR was the method, and the copy in TCRdb shows in-frame clones only, minus some. V and J calls and clone size are as listed in that table; D and trimming were resolved from the DNA. Of fewer than 300,000 clones listed, around 82% are singletons. The clonotype comes from a woman aged 18 to 35 with acute or convalescent COVID-19. The chain uses TRBV28 and TRBJ1-2; no clear D. The sample was peripheral blood. In nucleotides, the CDR3 is TGTGCCAGCAGTTCCCCGTCAGATGCTAACTATGGCTACACCTTC. Its translation is CASSSPSDANYGYTF.